This T cell receptor (beta chain) was obtained from a study of blood T cell repertoires in COVID-19. As for the study in general: Sources were T cells, B-cell-depleted T cells, or PBMCs; the material itself was cDNA or gDNA.

Germline V gene lookup returns CDR1 MDHEN and CDR2 SYDVKM. The CDR3 sequence is 16 residues long. The germline V and J ends were trimmed by 5 bases and 0 bases, with 15 bases remaining between them. Per the original methods: Amplification of reference gene primers was used by the study to estimate nucleated cell counts. Libraries were prepared by immunoSEQ multiplex PCR; TCRdb keeps only in-frame clonotypes and omits some of them. For V, J and clone size, that table is used; D and trimming come from the DNA. This table has 280,000 or so clones, about 85% appearing once. Everyone who took part was 18 to 89 years old, and they came from roughly 25 US areas. Cohort allocation depended upon clinical history that participants reported.

The source is a woman aged 45-65 years who had recovered from COVID-19. Sequenced: PBMCs or T cells enriched from blood (not recorded which). The chain links TRBV28 to TRBJ2-3, with unresolved D. The CDR3 bases are TGTGCCAGCAGTCTCCCCGGCGGTGCTAGCACAGATACGCAGTATTTT. Its protein product is CASSLPGGASTDTQYF.